This TCR beta chain came from a study of shared clonotypes between healthy human individuals. Repertoires were generated with immunoSEQ multiplex PCR, while TCRdb's copy carries only in-frame clones and drops some. The sample comprises around 500,000 clones, 70% to 80% of which are singletons, and approximately 13% rests with the top ten. Germline CDR1 SGHRS, CDR2 YFSETQ. This CDR3 is built from 13 residues. Comments on this clone: The junction departs from the called germline gene at one end, perhaps through a read error.

The rearrangement uses TRBV5-1 and TRBJ1-1; D gene uncertain. The receptor was isolated from a woman aged 40 to 50 in good health. Some clones in this sample may be carry-over from other donors' samples. Sample: PBMCs. CDR3 DNA sequence: TGCGCCAGCAGCTTGGGTTTGAAGACTGAAGCTTTCTTT. It specifies CASSLGLKTEAFF.